This T cell receptor beta chain was identified during a study of CD8 T cells in ankylosing spondylitis. Study-level points and caveats: Disease-associated clones were reportedly significantly overrepresented in matched ankylosing spondylitis synovial fluid. Peripheral blood samples showed relatively rare disease-linked clones, and these clones were CD8+. What seemed typical of ankylosing spondylitis blood was a TCR beta motif built from roughly eight highly homologous variants. Some of the motif variants had earlier been found in reactive arthritis patients' fluid and blood.

Germline assignment: CDR1 SGHVS and CDR2 FNYEAQ. This CDR3 has 14 residues. Using quantitative 5'-RACE with molecular barcodes, the authors made TCR beta libraries. Using its own MiXCR run on the 5' RACE reads, TCRdb lists one record per CDR3 protein. The sample includes 100,000 to 150,000 distinct CDR3 sequences, roughly 18% of them seen just once. Comment on this clonotype: Its cognate antigen is unknown. At one end, the junction sequence differs from germline, possibly due to a read error.

The sequenced material came from blood, either unsorted or a sorted T cell fraction (not recorded which). The chain is built from TRBV7-6 and TRBJ2-5; 8 nucleotides agree with TRBD2. This TCR came from a male donor with ankylosing spondylitis. In DNA form, the CDR3 reads TGTGCCAGCAGCCTACTAGCGGACCAAGAGACCCAGTGCTTC. It codes for CASSLLADQETQCF. The full variable domain, rest sourced from reference TRBV7-6 and TRBJ2-5, is GAGVSQSPRYKVTKRGQDVALRCDPISGHVSLYWYRQALGQGPEFLTYFNYEAQQDKSGLPNDRFSAERPEGSISTLTIQRTEQRDSAMYRCASSLLADQETQCFGPGTRLLVL.